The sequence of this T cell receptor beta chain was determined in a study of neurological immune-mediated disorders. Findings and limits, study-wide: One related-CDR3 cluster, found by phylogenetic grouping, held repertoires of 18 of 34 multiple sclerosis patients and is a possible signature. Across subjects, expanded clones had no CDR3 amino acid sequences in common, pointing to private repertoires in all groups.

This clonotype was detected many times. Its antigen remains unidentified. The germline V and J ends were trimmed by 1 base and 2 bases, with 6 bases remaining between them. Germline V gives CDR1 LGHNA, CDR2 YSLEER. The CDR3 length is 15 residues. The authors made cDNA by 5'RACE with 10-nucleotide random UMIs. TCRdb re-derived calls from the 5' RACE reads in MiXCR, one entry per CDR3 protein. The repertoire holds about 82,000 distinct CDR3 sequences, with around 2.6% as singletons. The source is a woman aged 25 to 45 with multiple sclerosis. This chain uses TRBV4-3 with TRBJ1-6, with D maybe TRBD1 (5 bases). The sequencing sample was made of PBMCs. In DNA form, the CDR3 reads TGCGCCAGCAGCCAAGGGACAACCTATAATTCACCCCTCCACTTT. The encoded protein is CASSQGTTYNSPLHF.